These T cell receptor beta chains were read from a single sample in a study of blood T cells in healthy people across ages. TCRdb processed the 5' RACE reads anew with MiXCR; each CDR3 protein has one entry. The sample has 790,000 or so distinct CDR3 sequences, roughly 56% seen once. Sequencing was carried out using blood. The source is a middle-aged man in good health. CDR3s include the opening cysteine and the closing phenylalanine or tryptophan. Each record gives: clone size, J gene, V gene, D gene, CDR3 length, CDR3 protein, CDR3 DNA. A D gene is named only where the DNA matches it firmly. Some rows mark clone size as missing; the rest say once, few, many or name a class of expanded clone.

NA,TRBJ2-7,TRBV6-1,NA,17,CASRGRGFLRSSYEQYF,TGTGCCAGCAGGGGACGGGGGTTCTTAAGGAGCTCCTACGAACAGTACTTC
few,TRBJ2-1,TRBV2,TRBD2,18,CASSEEAGLAGSYNEQFF,TGTGCCAGCAGTGAAGAAGCAGGACTAGCGGGGTCCTACAATGAGCAGTTCTTC
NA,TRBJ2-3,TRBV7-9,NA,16,CASSLVVTVSTDTQYF,TGTGCCAGCAGCTTAGTCGTCACGGTGAGCACAGATACGCAGTATTTT
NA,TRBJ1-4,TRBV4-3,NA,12,CASSQEYEKLFF,TGCGCCAGCAGCCAAGAGTATGAAAAACTGTTTTTT
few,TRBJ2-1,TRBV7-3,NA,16,CASSLRRTATYNEQFF,TGTGCCAGCAGCCTGAGGCGGACGGCGACCTACAATGAGCAGTTCTTC
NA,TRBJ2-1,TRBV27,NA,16,CASLTLGGTSYNEQFF,TGTGCCAGCCTTACATTGGGGGGTACCTCCTACAATGAGCAGTTCTTC
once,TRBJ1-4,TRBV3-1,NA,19,CASSQDLGRRRGENEKLFF,TGTGCCAGCAGCCAAGATTTGGGCAGGAGAAGGGGAGAGAATGAAAAACTGTTTTTT
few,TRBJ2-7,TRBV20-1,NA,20,CSASTISLQPWAGWSYEQYF,TGCAGTGCTAGTACTATTTCGCTACAACCGTGGGCAGGGTGGTCCTACGAGCAGTACTTC
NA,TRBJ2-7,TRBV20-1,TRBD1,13,CSATTDRAYEQYF,TGCAGTGCTACCACCGACAGGGCGTACGAGCAGTACTTC
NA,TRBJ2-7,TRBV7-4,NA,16,CASSLKGGRSHYEQYF,TGTGCCAGCAGCTTAAAGGGGGGACGTTCCCACTACGAGCAGTACTTC
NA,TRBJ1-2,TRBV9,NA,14,CASTLAGNPGGYTF,TGTGCCAGCACACTCGCCGGGAACCCAGGCGGCTACACCTTC
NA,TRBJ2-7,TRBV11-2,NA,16,CASSRVIGLSSYEQYF,TGTGCCAGCAGCCGGGTTATAGGGCTAAGCTCCTACGAGCAGTACTTC
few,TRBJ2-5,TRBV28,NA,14,CATATPPTQETQYF,TGTGCCACCGCAACCCCCCCGACCCAAGAGACCCAGTACTTC
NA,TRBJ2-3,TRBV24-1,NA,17,CATSDESWTVPPDTQYF,TGTGCCACCAGTGACGAATCATGGACGGTCCCTCCAGATACGCAGTATTTT
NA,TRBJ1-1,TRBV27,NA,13,CASSPRGVPEAFF,TGTGCCAGCAGTCCCAGGGGAGTCCCTGAAGCTTTCTTT
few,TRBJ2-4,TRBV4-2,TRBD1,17,CASSQESLGQGAGIQYF,TGTGCCAGCAGCCAAGAATCCCTGGGACAGGGGGCGGGCATTCAGTACTTC
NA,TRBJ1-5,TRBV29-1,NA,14,CSVTQSGSNQPQHF,TGCAGCGTGACCCAGAGTGGAAGCAATCAGCCCCAGCATTTT
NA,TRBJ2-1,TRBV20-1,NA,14,CSARAPGTYNEQFF,TGCAGTGCTAGAGCCCCCGGGACCTACAATGAGCAGTTCTTC
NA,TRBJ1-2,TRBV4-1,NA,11,CASSHTCGYTF,TGCGCCAGCAGCCACACCTGTGGCTACACCTTC
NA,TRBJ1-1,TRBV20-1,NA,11,CSARQPNEAFF,TGCAGTGCTAGACAGCCGAATGAAGCTTTCTTT
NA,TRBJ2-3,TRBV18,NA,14,CASSPWQGLDTQYF,TGTGCCAGCTCGCCATGGCAAGGGTTGGATACGCAGTATTTT
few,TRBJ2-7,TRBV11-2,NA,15,CASSSHADSSYEQYF,TGTGCCAGCAGCTCCCACGCGGACAGTTCCTACGAGCAGTACTTC
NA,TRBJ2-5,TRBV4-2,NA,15,CASSQEGISKDEQYF,TGTGCCAGCAGCCAAGAGGGGATTTCGAAGGATGAGCAGTACTTC
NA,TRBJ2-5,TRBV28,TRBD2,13,CASRGGRQETQYF,TGTGCCAGCAGAGGCGGGAGGCAAGAGACCCAGTACTTC
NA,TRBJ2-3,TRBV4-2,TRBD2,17,CASSPHLREGYKDTQYF,TGTGCCAGCAGCCCCCACCTTCGGGAGGGATATAAAGATACGCAGTATTTT
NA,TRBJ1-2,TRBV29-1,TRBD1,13,CSVLTGDGYGYTF,TGCAGCGTTCTCACAGGGGACGGCTATGGCTACACCTTC
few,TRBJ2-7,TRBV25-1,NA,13,CASSGLFRGEQYF,TGTGCCAGCAGTGGCCTGTTTCGGGGCGAGCAGTACTTC
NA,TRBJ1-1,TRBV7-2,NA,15,CASSGPGSLNTEAFF,TGTGCCAGCAGCGGTCCAGGGTCCCTGAACACTGAAGCTTTCTTT
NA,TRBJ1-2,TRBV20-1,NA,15,CSARVLRLGVYGYTF,TGCAGTGCTAGAGTTCTCAGGCTGGGGGTTTATGGCTACACCTTC
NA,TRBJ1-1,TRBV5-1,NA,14,CASSLMASSTEAFF,TGCGCCAGCAGCTTAATGGCCTCGAGCACTGAAGCTTTCTTT
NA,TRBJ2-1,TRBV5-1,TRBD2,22,CASSLAVTSGSPSPHYYNEQFF,TGCGCCAGCAGCTTGGCCGTGACTAGCGGGAGTCCATCTCCCCACTACTACAATGAGCAGTTCTTC
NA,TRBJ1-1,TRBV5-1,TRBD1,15,CASSPIRTGGTEAFF,TGCGCCAGCAGCCCAATAAGGACAGGGGGGACTGAAGCTTTCTTT
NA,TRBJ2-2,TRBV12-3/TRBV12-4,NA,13,CAGRGVNTGELFF,TGTGCCGGTCGCGGGGTGAACACCGGGGAGCTGTTTTTT
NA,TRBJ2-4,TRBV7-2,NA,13,CASSLAPLRDQYF,TGTGCCAGCAGCCTAGCCCCCCTCAGGGATCAGTACTTC
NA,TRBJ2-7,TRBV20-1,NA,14,CSARDSIHYYEQYF,TGCAGTGCTAGAGATTCAATACACTACTACGAGCAGTACTTC
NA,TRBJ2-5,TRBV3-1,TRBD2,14,CASSQVAGVETQYF,TGTGCCAGCAGCCAAGTTGCGGGGGTGGAGACCCAGTACTTC